This T cell receptor (beta chain) was sequenced during a study of a mutant IDH1 vaccine in newly diagnosed glioma. A word on this clone: What it binds is not known.

Trimming stripped 0 bases from V and 3 bases from J, with 0 bases between. The CDR3 runs 12 residues. Germline assignment: CDR1 ENHRY and CDR2 SYGVKD. The table came from immunoSEQ multiplex PCR; TCRdb's copy has only in-frame clones and leaves some out. The repertoire holds under 70,000 clones, roughly 80% seen once, with 7% to 8.5% in the top ten. As for time point: week 5, during vaccination. Vaccination comprised doses that each held 300 ug of mutant IDH1 20-mer peptide, plus topical imiquimod. The donors' diagnosis was new WHO grade 3 or 4 astrocytoma that was IDH1-mutant and ATRX-lost. The specimen comprised PBMCs, sampled from a glioma patient whose treatment included an IDH1 peptide vaccine. The receptor was derived from a woman aged 45-60 years with glioma. The chain joins TRBV10-3 to TRBJ1-3; D call uncertain. The CDR3 DNA follows: TGTGCCATCAGTGAGTCTGGAAACACCATATATTTT. Its protein is CAISESGNTIYF.